This T cell receptor (beta chain) is drawn from a study of cytomegalovirus exposure and HLA in healthy donors. Overall study results and limits: Reports described diagnosis of cytomegalovirus status by the classifier as highly specific and sensitive. Most TCRs appeared rarely, but some public TCRs recurred in many donors. The finding came from a later analysis; first-cohort TCR clusters tended to co-occur in the roughly 110 validation repertoires.

Assay: immunoSEQ multiplex PCR; the TCRdb copy retains only in-frame clones and omits some. The sample lists some 190,000 clones; 86% were seen once. CDR3 length equals 20 residues. The germline CDR1 and CDR2 sequences are MNHNS and SASEGT. Losses at the gene ends were 3 bases for V and 2 bases for J; bases not matched to a gene: 18. This clone was seen once. The antigen remains unidentified. The chain has TRBV6-1 and TRBJ2-3; 9 nucleotides align to TRBD2. The receptor comes from a woman aged 18-29 years in good health and CMV-seronegative. Sequenced: PBMCs. In DNA form, the CDR3 reads TGTGCCAGCAGTGATTCATCTAGCGGCGGGGGGGGAATACTCACAGATACGCAGTATTTT. It yields the protein CASSDSSSGGGGILTDTQYF.